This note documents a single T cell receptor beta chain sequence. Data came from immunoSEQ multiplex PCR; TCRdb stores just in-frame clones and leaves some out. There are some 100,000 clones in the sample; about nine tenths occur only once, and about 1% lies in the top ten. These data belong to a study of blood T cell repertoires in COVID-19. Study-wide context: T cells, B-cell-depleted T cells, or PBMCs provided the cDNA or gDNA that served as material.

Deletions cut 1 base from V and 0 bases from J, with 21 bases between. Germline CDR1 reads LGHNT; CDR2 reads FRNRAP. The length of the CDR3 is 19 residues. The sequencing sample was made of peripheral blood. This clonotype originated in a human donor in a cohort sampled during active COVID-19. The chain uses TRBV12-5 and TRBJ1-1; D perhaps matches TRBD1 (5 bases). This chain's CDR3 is CASGLGRWSGLDLNTEAFF. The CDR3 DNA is TGTGCTAGTGGTTTGGGCCGATGGTCAGGGCTTGACCTGAACACTGAAGCTTTCTTT.